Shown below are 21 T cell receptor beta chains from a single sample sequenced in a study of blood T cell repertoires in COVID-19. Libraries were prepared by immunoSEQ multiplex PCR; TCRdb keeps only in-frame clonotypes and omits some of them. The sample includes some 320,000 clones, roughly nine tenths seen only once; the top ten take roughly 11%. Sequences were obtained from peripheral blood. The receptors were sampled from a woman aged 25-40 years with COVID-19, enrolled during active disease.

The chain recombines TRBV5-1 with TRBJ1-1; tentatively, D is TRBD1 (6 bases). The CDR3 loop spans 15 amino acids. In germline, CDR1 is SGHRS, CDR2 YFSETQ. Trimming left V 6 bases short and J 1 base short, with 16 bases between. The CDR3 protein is CASKGLGGQNTEAFF. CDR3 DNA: TGCGCCAGCAAGGGACTAGGGGGGCAGAACACTGAAGCTTTCTTT.

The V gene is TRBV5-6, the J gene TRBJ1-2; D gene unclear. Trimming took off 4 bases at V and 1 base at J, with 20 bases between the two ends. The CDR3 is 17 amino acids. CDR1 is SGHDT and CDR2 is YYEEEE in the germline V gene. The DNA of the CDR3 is TGTGCCAGCAGCCTCGGGTATTTTGGGTCCCGTAACTATGGCTACACCTTC. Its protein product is CASSLGYFGSRNYGYTF.

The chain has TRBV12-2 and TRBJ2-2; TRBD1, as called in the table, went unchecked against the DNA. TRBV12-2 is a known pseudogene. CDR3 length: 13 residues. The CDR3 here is CASRFVTDGELFF. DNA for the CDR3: TGTGCAAGTCGCTTCGTAACAGACGGGGAGCTGTTTTTT.

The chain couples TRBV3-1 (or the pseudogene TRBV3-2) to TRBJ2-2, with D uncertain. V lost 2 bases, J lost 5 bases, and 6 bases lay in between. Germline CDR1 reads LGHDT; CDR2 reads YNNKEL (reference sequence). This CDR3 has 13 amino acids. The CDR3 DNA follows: TGTGCCAGCAGCCAAATTAGTACCGGGGAGCTGTTTTTT. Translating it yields CASSQISTGELFF.

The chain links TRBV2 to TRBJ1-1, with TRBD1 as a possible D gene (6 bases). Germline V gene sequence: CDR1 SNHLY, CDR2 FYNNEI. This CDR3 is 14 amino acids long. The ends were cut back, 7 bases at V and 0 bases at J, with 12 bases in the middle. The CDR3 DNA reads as TGTGCCAGCATAAAACAGGGCATGAACACTGAAGCTTTCTTT. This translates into CASIKQGMNTEAFF. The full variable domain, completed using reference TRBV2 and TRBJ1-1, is EPEVTQTPSHQVTQMGQEVILRCVPISNHLYFYWYRQILGQKVEFLVSFYNNEISEKSEIFDDQFSVERPDGSNFTLKIRSTKLEDSAMYFCASIKQGMNTEAFFGQGTRLTVV.

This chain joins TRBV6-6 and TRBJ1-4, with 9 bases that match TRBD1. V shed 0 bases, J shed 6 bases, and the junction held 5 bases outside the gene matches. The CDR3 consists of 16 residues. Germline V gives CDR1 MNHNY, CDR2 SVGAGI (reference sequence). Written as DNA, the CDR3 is TGTGCCAGCAGTTACTCATTCGGGACAGGGTATGAAAAACTGTTTTTT. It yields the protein CASSYSFGTGYEKLFF.

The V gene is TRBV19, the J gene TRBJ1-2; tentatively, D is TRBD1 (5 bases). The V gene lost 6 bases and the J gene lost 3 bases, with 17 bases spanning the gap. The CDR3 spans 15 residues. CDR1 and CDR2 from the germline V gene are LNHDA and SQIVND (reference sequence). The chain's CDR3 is CASSSRENSHYGYTF. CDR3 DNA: TGTGCCAGTAGCTCCAGGGAAAATTCTCACTATGGCTACACCTTC.

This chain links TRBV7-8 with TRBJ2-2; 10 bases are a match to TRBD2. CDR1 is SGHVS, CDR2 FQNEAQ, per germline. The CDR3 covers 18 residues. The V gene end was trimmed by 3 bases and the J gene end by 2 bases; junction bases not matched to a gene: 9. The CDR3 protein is CASSFPASGGVNTGELFF. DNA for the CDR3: TGTGCCAGCAGCTTCCCGGCTAGCGGGGGCGTTAACACCGGGGAGCTGTTTTTT.

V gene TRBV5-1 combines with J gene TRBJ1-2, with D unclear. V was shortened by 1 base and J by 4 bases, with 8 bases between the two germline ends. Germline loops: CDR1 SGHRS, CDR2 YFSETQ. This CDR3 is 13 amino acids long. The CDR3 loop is CASSLMGAYGYTF. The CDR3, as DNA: TGCGCCAGCAGCTTGATGGGAGCCTATGGCTACACCTTC.

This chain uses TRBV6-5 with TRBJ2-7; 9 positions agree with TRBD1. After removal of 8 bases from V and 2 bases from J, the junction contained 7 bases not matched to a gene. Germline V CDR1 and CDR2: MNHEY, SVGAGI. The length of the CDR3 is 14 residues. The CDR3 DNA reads TGTGCCAGCTTACCGGGACAGGGACCCTACGAGCAGTACTTC. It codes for CASLPGQGPYEQYF.

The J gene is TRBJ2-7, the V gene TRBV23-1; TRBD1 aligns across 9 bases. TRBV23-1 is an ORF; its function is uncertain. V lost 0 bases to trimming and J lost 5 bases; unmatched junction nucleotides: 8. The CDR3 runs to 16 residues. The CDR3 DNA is TGCGCCAGCAGTCAATCCCCGACAGGGGGTAACCACGAGCAGTACTTC. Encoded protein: CASSQSPTGGNHEQYF.

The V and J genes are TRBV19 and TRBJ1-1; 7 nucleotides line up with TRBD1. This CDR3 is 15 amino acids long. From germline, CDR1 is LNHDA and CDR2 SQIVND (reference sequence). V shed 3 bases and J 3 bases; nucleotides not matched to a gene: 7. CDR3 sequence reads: CASSISDRPYTEAFF. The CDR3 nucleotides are TGTGCCAGTAGTATTTCGGACAGGCCCTACACTGAAGCTTTCTTT. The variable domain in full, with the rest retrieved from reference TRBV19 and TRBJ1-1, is DGGITQSPKYLFRKEGQNVTLSCEQNLNHDAMYWYRQDPGQGLRLIYYSQIVNDFQKGDIAEGYSVSREKKESFPLTVTSAQKNPTAFYLCASSISDRPYTEAFFGQGTRLTVV.

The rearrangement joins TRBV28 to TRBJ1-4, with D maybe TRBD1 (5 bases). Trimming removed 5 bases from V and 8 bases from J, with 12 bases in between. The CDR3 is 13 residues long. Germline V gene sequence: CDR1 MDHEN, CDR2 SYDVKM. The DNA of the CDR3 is TGTGCCAGCAGTGGGGGAGGTCGGGAAAAACTGTTTTTT. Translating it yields CASSGGGREKLFF.

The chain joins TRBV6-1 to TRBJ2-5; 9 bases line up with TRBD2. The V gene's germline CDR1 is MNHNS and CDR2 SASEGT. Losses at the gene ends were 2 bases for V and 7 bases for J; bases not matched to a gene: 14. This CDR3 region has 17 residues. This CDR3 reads CASSESSGGLDGGTQYF. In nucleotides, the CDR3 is TGTGCCAGCAGTGAAAGTAGCGGGGGCCTTGATGGAGGGACCCAGTACTTC.

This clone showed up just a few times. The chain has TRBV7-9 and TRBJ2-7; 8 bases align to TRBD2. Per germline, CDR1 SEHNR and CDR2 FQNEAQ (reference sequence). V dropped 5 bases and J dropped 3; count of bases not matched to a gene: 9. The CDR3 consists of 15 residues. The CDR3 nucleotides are TGTGCCAGCAGCCGAGGACTAGCCGAAATCTACGAGCAGTACTTC. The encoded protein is CASSRGLAEIYEQYF. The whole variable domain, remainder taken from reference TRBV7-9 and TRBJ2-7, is DTGVSQNPRHKITKRGQNVTFRCDPISEHNRLYWYRQTLGQGPEFLTYFQNEAQLEKSRLLSDRFSAERPKGSFSTLEIQRTEQGDSAMYLCASSRGLAEIYEQYFGPGTRLTVT.

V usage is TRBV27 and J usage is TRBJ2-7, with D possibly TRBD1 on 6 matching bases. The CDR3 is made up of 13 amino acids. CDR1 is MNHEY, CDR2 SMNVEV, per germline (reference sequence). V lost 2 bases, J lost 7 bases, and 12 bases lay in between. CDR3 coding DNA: TGTGCCAGCAGTTTACACAGGGCCGGTGAGCAGTACTTC. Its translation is CASSLHRAGEQYF.

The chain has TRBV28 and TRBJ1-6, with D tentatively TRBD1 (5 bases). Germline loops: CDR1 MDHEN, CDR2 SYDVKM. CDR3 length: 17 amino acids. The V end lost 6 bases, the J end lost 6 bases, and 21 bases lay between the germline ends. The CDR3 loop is CASSPGGRAKTNSPLHF. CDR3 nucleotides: TGTGCCAGCAGCCCGGGGGGTCGGGCAAAAACTAATTCACCCCTCCACTTT.

The CDR3 sequence: CASSLDRGRETQYF. In nucleotides, the CDR3 is TGTGCCAGCAGCTTAGACAGGGGGCGAGAGACCCAGTACTTC. The chain is built from TRBV7-2 and TRBJ2-5; the match to TRBD1 covers 9 bases. Per the germline V gene, CDR1 is SGHTA and CDR2 is FQGNSA. The CDR3 totals 14 residues. With V trimmed by 1 base and J by 4 bases, 1 base remained unmatched.

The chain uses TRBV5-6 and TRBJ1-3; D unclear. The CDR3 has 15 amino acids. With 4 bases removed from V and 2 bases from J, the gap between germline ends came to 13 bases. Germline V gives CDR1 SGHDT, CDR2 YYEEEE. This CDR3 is CASSPPASAGNTIYF. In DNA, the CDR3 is TGTGCCAGCAGCCCCCCGGCCAGCGCTGGAAACACCATATATTTT.

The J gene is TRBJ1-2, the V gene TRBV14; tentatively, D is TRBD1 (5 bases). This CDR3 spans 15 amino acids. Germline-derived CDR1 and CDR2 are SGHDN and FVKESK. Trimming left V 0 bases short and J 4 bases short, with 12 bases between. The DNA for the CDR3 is TGTGCCAGCAGCCAAGAAGCAGGGTCCGTCTATGGCTACACCTTC. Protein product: CASSQEAGSVYGYTF.

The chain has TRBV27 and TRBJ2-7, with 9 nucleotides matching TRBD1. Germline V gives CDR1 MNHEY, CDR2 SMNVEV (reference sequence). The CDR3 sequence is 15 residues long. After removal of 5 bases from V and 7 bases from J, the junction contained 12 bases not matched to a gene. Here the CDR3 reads CASSPTWTGDMEQYF. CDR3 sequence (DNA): TGTGCCAGCAGTCCCACTTGGACAGGGGATATGGAGCAGTACTTC.